The 8 T cell receptor beta chains in this list originate from one sample, sequenced in a study of graft-versus-host responses after intestinal transplantation. Sequencing used immunoSEQ multiplex PCR; TCRdb keeps in-frame clones, though not all of them. The data show 70,000 or so clones, 84% seen once. No antigen is known for these receptors. Sequenced here: unstimulated CD4+ T cells sorted from spleen or lymph node cells, sampled before transplant. The origin of the receptors is a human donor who was the organ donor for an intestinal transplant.

V is TRBV10-3 and J is TRBJ1-1, with 11 bases lining up with TRBD1. Germline assignment: CDR1 ENHRY and CDR2 SYGVKD. This CDR3 spans 14 amino acids. V dropped 10 bases and J dropped 3; count of bases not matched to a gene: 7. CDR3: CATDTGQGDTEAFF. In nucleotides, the CDR3 is TGTGCCACAGACACGGGACAGGGGGACACTGAAGCTTTCTTT.

The chain's CDR3 is CASSPLGGNTEAFF. As DNA, the CDR3 is TGTGCCAGCTCACCACTGGGGGGGAACACTGAAGCTTTCTTT. The chain uses TRBV18 and TRBJ1-1; possibly TRBD1 for D (5 bases). V lost 1 base to trimming and J lost 1 base, with 7 bases between them. The CDR3 covers 14 residues. Germline loops: CDR1 KGHSH, CDR2 LQKENI. Using reference TRBV18 and TRBJ1-1 for the parts outside the CDR3, the full variable domain is NAGVMQNPRHLVRRRGQEARLRCSPMKGHSHVYWYRQLPEEGLKFMVYLQKENIIDESGMPKERFSAEFPKEGPSILRIQQVVRGDSAAYFCASSPLGGNTEAFFGQGTRLTVV.

This clone was seen just once. This rearrangement joins TRBV6-5 to TRBJ1-6; maybe TRBD1 (6 bases). Germline V gene sequence: CDR1 MNHEY, CDR2 SVGAGI. This CDR3 region has 14 residues. V shed 5 bases and J shed 8 bases, with 13 bases lying between them. CDR3: CASSRQGGDSPLHF. In DNA form, the CDR3 reads TGTGCCAGCAGTCGACAAGGGGGAGATTCACCCCTCCACTTT.

J is TRBJ1-2 and V is TRBV28; 8 nucleotides align to TRBD1. CDR1 and CDR2 from the germline V gene are MDHEN and SYDVKM. This CDR3 is 15 amino acids long. V was clipped by 6 bases and J by 4 bases; unmatched bases: 10. The CDR3 loop is CASRSQTGGGYGYTF. The CDR3 DNA reads as TGTGCCAGCAGATCTCAAACAGGGGGTGGCTATGGCTACACCTTC.

This chain joins TRBV7-2 and TRBJ2-3; weak D call: TRBD2 (5 bases). The CDR3 is made up of 15 amino acids. CDR1 is SGHTA, CDR2 FQGNSA, per germline. Trimming shortened V by 0 bases and J by 8 bases, and 15 bases separated the two germline ends. CDR3 in amino acids: CASSLAGSAGGTQYF. In DNA, the CDR3 is TGTGCCAGCAGCTTAGCTGGGAGCGCGGGCGGTACGCAGTATTTT.

The chain has TRBV7-2 and TRBJ2-3, with 12 bases fitting TRBD2. J was trimmed by 2 bases and V by 5 bases; bases with no gene match: 5. CDR1 is SGHTA, CDR2 FQGNSA, per germline. CDR3 length equals 16 residues. DNA for the CDR3: TGTGCCAGCAGCACCGGACTAGCGGGATTCACAGATACGCAGTATTTT. Amino acids: CASSTGLAGFTDTQYF.

The chain links TRBV6-6 to TRBJ1-1, with D perhaps TRBD1 (5 bases). The germline V gene encodes CDR1 MNHNY and CDR2 SVGAGI (reference sequence). The CDR3 covers 14 residues. V lost 5 bases to trimming and J lost 4 bases, with 14 bases between them. This CDR3 is CASSGGERATEAFF. Here the CDR3 DNA reads TGTGCCAGCAGTGGGGGGGAGAGGGCCACTGAAGCTTTCTTT.

This clone was counted between two and nine times. The rearrangement joins TRBV27 to TRBJ1-6; the D gene is possibly TRBD1 (5 bases). This CDR3 region has 18 residues. V dropped 3 bases and J dropped 0 bases, with 15 bases sitting between them. Looked up from germline, CDR1 is MNHEY and CDR2 is SMNVEV (reference sequence). The CDR3 spells CASSFVRQPGSYNSPLHF. The DNA for the CDR3 is TGTGCCAGCAGTTTCGTCCGACAGCCAGGCTCCTATAATTCACCCCTCCACTTT.